This is a list of T cell receptor beta chains from one sample in a study of blood T cell repertoires in COVID-19. Assay: immunoSEQ multiplex PCR; the TCRdb copy retains only in-frame clones and omits some. Among 150,000 or so clones listed, roughly 80% were seen once. The source material was peripheral blood. The origin of the receptors is a woman between 35 and 50 years old with active or convalescent COVID-19. Each CDR3 is given with its conserved first and last residue. D genes are given only for firm matches. The size entry is marked missing in some rows and otherwise reads once, few, many or a size class.

NA	NA	TRBJ1-4	TRBV20-1	TGCAGTGCTAGTGCAGGGGTATATGAAAAACTGTTTTTT	CSASAGVYEKLFF
once	TRBD1	TRBJ1-2	TRBV28	TGTGCCAGCAGTGGGGGGACAGATTATGGCTACACCTTC	CASSGGTDYGYTF
NA	NA	TRBJ1-2	TRBV27	TGTGCCAGCAGTTTTGTGGAAGAGGCTAACTATGGCTACACCTTC	CASSFVEEANYGYTF
NA	NA	TRBJ2-1	TRBV18	TGTGCCAGCTCCCCTATGACAGCCTCCTACAATGAGCAGTTCTTC	CASSPMTASYNEQFF
NA	NA	TRBJ2-3	TRBV5-1	TGCGCCAGCAGCTGGACCGCGCCGGGGTCGGATACGCAGTATTTT	CASSWTAPGSDTQYF
NA	NA	TRBJ1-2	TRBV28	TGTGCCAGCAGCCCCCGGGGGGATTACCACTATGGCTACACCTTC	CASSPRGDYHYGYTF
NA	NA	TRBJ1-2	TRBV19	TGTGCCAGTAGGGTCATGGGGCTGACAGCAGTCGACTATGGCTACACCTTC	CASRVMGLTAVDYGYTF
NA	NA	TRBJ2-1	TRBV5-4	TGTGCCAGCAGCTTGGGCGGATCTTCCGGAAGCAATGAGCAGTTCTTC	CASSLGGSSGSNEQFF
NA	NA	TRBJ1-1	TRBV6-1	TGTGCCAGCAGTGAATTGGTAGCGGGGGACACTGAAGCTTTCTTT	CASSELVAGDTEAFF
NA	NA	TRBJ1-5	TRBV4-1	TGCGCCAGCAGCCAAGATTCCGGACATCGCAATCAGCCCCAGCATTTT	CASSQDSGHRNQPQHF
NA	TRBD2	TRBJ2-1	TRBV9	TGTGCCAGCAGCGCCCCTTTGAATAGCGGGATCGACAATGAGCAGTTCTTC	CASSAPLNSGIDNEQFF
NA	TRBD2	TRBJ2-5	TRBV13	TGTGCCAGCAGCTTAGAAGGTAGCGGGGGGTTATACCTTGGAGAGACCCAGTACTTC	CASSLEGSGGLYLGETQYF
once	NA	TRBJ2-7	TRBV28	TGTGCCAGCAGGGGGACTCCTTCCTACGAGCAGTACTTC	CASRGTPSYEQYF
NA	TRBD1	TRBJ1-4	TRBV28	TGTGCCAGCAGTCTCCCCGGGACAGCTGAAAAACTGTTTTTT	CASSLPGTAEKLFF
NA	NA	TRBJ2-7	TRBV21-1	TGTGCCAGCAGCAAAGCGGCAAGGACAGGAAAATCCTACGAGCAGTACTTC	CASSKAARTGKSYEQYF
NA	NA	TRBJ1-4	TRBV28	TGTGCCAGCAGTCCCGGGGGGGGCAGAAAACTGTTTTTT	CASSPGGGRKLFF
NA	TRBD1	TRBJ1-2	TRBV3-1/TRBV3-2	TGTGCCAGCAGCCCGCGACAGGGGTTCTATGGCTACACCTTC	CASSPRQGFYGYTF
NA	NA	TRBJ2-5	TRBV28	TGTGCCAGCAGCAAGCCGGTGGCGGAAGAGACCCAGTACTTC	CASSKPVAEETQYF
NA	NA	TRBJ2-4	TRBV21-1	TGTGCCAGCAGCTCCGCTAAACTGGACAGGGGGCCCCTCCCAGCCAAAAACATTCAGTACTTC	CASSSAKLDRGPLPAKNIQYF
NA	TRBD1	TRBJ2-3	TRBV5-1	TGCGCCAGCAGCTTGGGGACAGGAGCCACAGATACGCAGTATTTT	CASSLGTGATDTQYF
NA	TRBD1	TRBJ1-5	TRBV28	TGTGCCAGCAGCGGACAGGGGAATCAGCCCCAGCATTTT	CASSGQGNQPQHF
NA	NA	TRBJ2-7	TRBV4-1	TGCGCCAGCAGCCAAGACAGGGGAGTGGCCTACGAGCAGTACTTC	CASSQDRGVAYEQYF
NA	TRBD2	TRBJ2-5	TRBV7-7	TGTGCCAGCAGTCAACTAGCGGGAGCCCAAGAGACCCAGTACTTC	CASSQLAGAQETQYF
NA	TRBD1	TRBJ2-3	TRBV11-2	TGTGCCAGCAGCCTACCCAGGGGGCGTCGCACAGATACGCAGTATTTT	CASSLPRGRRTDTQYF
NA	NA	TRBJ2-2	TRBV3-1/TRBV3-2	TGTGCCAGCAGCCACGGGTTCGGGGAGCTGTTTTTT	CASSHGFGELFF
NA	TRBD1	TRBJ1-6	TRBV5-6	TGTGCCAGCAGCAACGACAGGGCTTTGCCACCCCTCCACTTT	CASSNDRALPPLHF
once	NA	TRBJ2-5	TRBV4-1	TGCGCCAGCAGCCAACCCTTAGGATCACTAGCAGAGACCCAGTACTTC	CASSQPLGSLAETQYF
NA	NA	TRBJ1-3	TRBV28	TGTGCCACTCAAAAGAGGGGGGGAACGGGAAACACCATATATTTT	CATQKRGGTGNTIYF
NA	NA	TRBJ1-1	TRBV18	TGTGCCAGCTCACCACCGGGGGCAATGTGGGCTGAAGCTTTCTTT	CASSPPGAMWAEAFF
NA	NA	TRBJ2-7	TRBV6-1	TGTGCCAGCAGTGAAAATCTGGTCGCGGTCCCTCTCCCCGAGCAGTACTTC	CASSENLVAVPLPEQYF